The 8 T cell receptor beta chains below were found in one sample sequenced in a study of blood T cell repertoires in COVID-19. The method was immunoSEQ multiplex PCR; TCRdb's version includes in-frame clones alone and lacks a portion of them. The repertoire consists of about 360,000 clones, with 86% occurring once and the leading ten covering less than 9%. What was sequenced was peripheral blood. The receptor set was obtained from an older woman with COVID-19, enrolled during active disease.

The genes are TRBV18 and TRBJ2-1; tentatively, D is TRBD1 (8 bases). The CDR3 covers 14 residues. CDR1 and CDR2 from the germline V gene are KGHSH and LQKENI. V was cut by 3 bases and J by 7 bases, with 13 bases left in between. The CDR3 DNA follows: TGTGCCAGCTCACCTGACAGGGGAGGGAATGAGCAGTTCTTC. As protein: CASSPDRGGNEQFF.

This clone has only one observation. This rearrangement joins TRBV9 to TRBJ2-3, with TRBD2 as a possible D gene (6 bases). Trimming took 4 bases from V and 0 from J, leaving 21 bases between them. CDR1 is SGDLS, CDR2 YYNGEE, per germline. The CDR3 loop spans 18 amino acids. The CDR3 DNA reads as TGTGCCAGCAGCCTCGACCCGGGACTCACGTTAAGCACAGATACGCAGTATTTT. Translated, it gives CASSLDPGLTLSTDTQYF.

This clone was seen a few times. This rearrangement joins TRBV5-6 to TRBJ2-5; 7 bases are a match to TRBD2. V shed 7 bases and J 3 bases; nucleotides not matched to a gene: 12. Germline V gene lookup returns CDR1 SGHDT and CDR2 YYEEEE. The CDR3 is made up of 15 amino acids. The CDR3 protein is CASGYLSGGEETQYF. DNA of the CDR3: TGTGCCAGCGGCTACTTGTCGGGGGGAGAAGAGACCCAGTACTTC.

CDR3 DNA: TGTGCCAGCAGCTTGGGACCGGGACAGGGCTACGAGCAGTACTTC. Protein sequence: CASSLGPGQGYEQYF. This sequence joins TRBV5-4 and TRBJ2-7; 9 bases are a match to TRBD1. The CDR3 covers 15 residues. Trimming took 0 bases from V and 3 from J; bases not matched to a gene: 4. In germline, CDR1 is SGHNT, CDR2 YYREEE (reference sequence).

The chain employs TRBV4-1 and TRBJ2-1; TRBD1 matches at 10 bases. CDR1 and CDR2 (germline): MGHRA, YSYEKL. This CDR3 spans 17 amino acids. V shed 0 bases and J 4 bases; nucleotides not matched to a gene: 6. CDR3 residues: CASSQEPTGGRYNEQFF. The CDR3 bases are TGCGCCAGCAGCCAAGAACCGACAGGGGGCAGGTACAATGAGCAGTTCTTC.

CDR3 loop: CASSLGDRVGNTIYF. CDR3 sequence (DNA): TGTGCCAGCAGCTTGGGGGACAGGGTTGGGAACACCATATATTTT. V usage is TRBV5-8 and J usage is TRBJ1-3; 9 bases match TRBD1. CDR3 length equals 15 residues. The V and J ends lost 0 bases and 7 bases, in that order; junction bases with no gene match: 5. Germline CDR1 reads SGHTS; CDR2 reads YDEGEE.

The chain employs TRBV2 and TRBJ2-3; a possible D gene is TRBD2 (6 bases). This CDR3 contains 15 residues. Trimming took off 6 bases at V and 0 bases at J, with 13 bases between the two ends. The germline V gene encodes CDR1 SNHLY and CDR2 FYNNEI. CDR3 residues: CASSSRGTSTDTQYF. CDR3 bases: TGTGCCAGCAGCAGCCGGGGGACCAGCACAGATACGCAGTATTTT.

The chain couples TRBV20-1 to TRBJ2-4; D is ambiguous. The CDR3 is 11 residues long. Deletions cut 3 bases from V and 8 bases from J, with 8 bases between. Germline V gene data show CDR1 as DFQATT and CDR2 as SNEGSKA (reference sequence). CDR3 residues: CSARTAHIQYF. In nucleotides, the CDR3 is TGCAGTGCTAGGACTGCGCACATTCAGTACTTC.